The 19 T cell receptor beta chains reported below all come from one sample, sequenced in a study of blood T cell repertoires in COVID-19. The table came from immunoSEQ multiplex PCR; TCRdb's copy has only in-frame clones and leaves some out. This table holds a few hundred thousand clones, roughly 88% found once. The specimen was PBMCs or T cells enriched from blood (not recorded which). The receptors shown here come from a young woman who had been exposed to COVID-19.

This clone was counted once. The CDR3 region has the DNA TGTGCCACTTTCTTATTAGCGGGAGGAACCACAGATACGCAGTATTTT. It encodes CATFLLAGGTTDTQYF. The chain couples TRBV5-5 to TRBJ2-3; 10 bases are shared with TRBD2. The V segment lost 9 bases and the J segment 2 bases; nucleotides outside the gene matches: 12. The CDR3 contains 16 residues. CDR1 and CDR2 (germline): SGHKS, YYEKEE (reference sequence).

V is TRBV7-2 and J is TRBJ2-7, with 11 bases fitting TRBD2. The ends lost 5 bases at V and 3 bases at J; junction bases unmatched: 9. The CDR3 is 16 amino acids. Germline V gene lookup returns CDR1 SGHTA and CDR2 FQGNSA. For the CDR3, the DNA is TGTGCCAGCAGCCTAGTGACTAGCGGGGCTCGCTACGAGCAGTACTTC. Translation: CASSLVTSGARYEQYF. The complete variable domain, with remaining parts taken from reference TRBV7-2 and TRBJ2-7, reads GAGVSQSPSNKVTEKGKDVELRCDPISGHTALYWYRQSLGQGLEFLIYFQGNSAPDKSGLPSDRFSAERTGGSVSTLTIQRTQQEDSAVYLCASSLVTSGARYEQYFGPGTRLTVT.

DNA for the CDR3: TGTGCCAGTAGAGATAGGGGCACTGAAGCTTTCTTT. It is translated as CASRDRGTEAFF. J is TRBJ1-1 and V is TRBV19; tentative D call: TRBD1 (5 bases). The CDR3 is 12 amino acids. In germline, CDR1 is LNHDA, CDR2 SQIVND (reference sequence). The ends were cut back, 6 bases at V and 4 bases at J, with 9 bases in the middle. The full variable domain, its missing parts supplied by reference TRBV19 and TRBJ1-1, is DGGITQSPKYLFRKEGQNVTLSCEQNLNHDAMYWYRQDPGQGLRLIYYSQIVNDFQKGDIAEGYSVSREKKESFPLTVTSAQKNPTAFYLCASRDRGTEAFFGQGTRLTVV.

The V gene is TRBV9, the J gene TRBJ2-7, with 7 bases matching TRBD1. The length of the CDR3 is 15 residues. In germline, CDR1 is SGDLS, CDR2 YYNGEE. Trimming took 0 bases from V and 3 from J; bases not matched to a gene: 6. CDR3 sequence reads: CASSVAPGQSYEQYF. CDR3 sequence (DNA): TGTGCCAGCAGCGTAGCCCCGGGACAGAGCTACGAGCAGTACTTC.

V usage is TRBV2 and J usage is TRBJ2-7; possible D gene TRBD2, 6 bases. CDR1 SNHLY and CDR2 FYNNEI come from the germline V gene. The CDR3 loop spans 15 amino acids. Trimming shortened V by 6 bases and J by 2 bases, and 17 bases separated the two germline ends. The CDR3 nucleotides read TGTGCCAGCAGGGAAACGGGACTTCTAGCCTACGAGCAGTACTTC. This sequence encodes CASRETGLLAYEQYF. The full variable domain, with the rest looked up from reference TRBV2 and TRBJ2-7, is EPEVTQTPSHQVTQMGQEVILRCVPISNHLYFYWYRQILGQKVEFLVSFYNNEISEKSEIFDDQFSVERPDGSNFTLKIRSTKLEDSAMYFCASRETGLLAYEQYFGPGTRLTVT.

The rearrangement links TRBV28 to TRBJ2-5, with 8 bases fitting TRBD1. The V gene's germline CDR1 is MDHEN and CDR2 SYDVKM. Trimming took 6 bases from V and 0 from J; bases not matched to a gene: 9. The CDR3 consists of 16 residues. CDR3 sequence: CASRGTQGANQETQYF. The DNA for the CDR3 is TGTGCCAGCAGAGGGACTCAGGGGGCCAACCAAGAGACCCAGTACTTC.

Only one count was recorded for this clone. The V call is TRBV13, the J call TRBJ2-2, with unresolved D. The CDR3 sequence is 12 residues long. The V and J ends lost 4 bases and 2 bases respectively, with 2 bases between them. The V gene's germline CDR1 is PRHDT and CDR2 FYEKMQ (reference sequence). CDR3 protein: CASSSNTGELFF. In DNA form, the CDR3 reads TGTGCCAGCAGCTCAAACACCGGGGAGCTGTTTTTT.

The chain joins TRBV15 to TRBJ1-3; D may be TRBD1 (5 bases). The CDR3 runs to 14 residues. Trimming took off 2 bases at V and 2 bases at J, with 7 bases between the two ends. Germline V lookup: CDR1 LNHNV, CDR2 YYDKDF (reference sequence). This CDR3 is CATSRPGTGNTIYF. CDR3 bases: TGTGCCACCAGCAGACCAGGGACTGGAAACACCATATATTTT.

The V call is TRBV18, the J call TRBJ1-5; D uncertain. CDR3 length: 14 residues. V was clipped by 2 bases and J by 5 bases, with 10 bases between them. Germline loops: CDR1 KGHSH, CDR2 LQKENI. CDR3 DNA: TGTGCCAGCTCACCAAGGAGCGGGTATCAGCCCCAGCATTTT. Translating it yields CASSPRSGYQPQHF. Full variable domain (missing parts from reference TRBV18 and TRBJ1-5): NAGVMQNPRHLVRRRGQEARLRCSPMKGHSHVYWYRQLPEEGLKFMVYLQKENIIDESGMPKERFSAEFPKEGPSILRIQQVVRGDSAAYFCASSPRSGYQPQHFGDGTRLSIL.

The CDR3 sequence: CASSPSMNTEAFF. CDR3 in DNA: TGTGCCAGCAGCCCGAGCATGAACACTGAAGCTTTCTTT. The J gene is TRBJ1-1, the V gene TRBV7-9, with D unresolved. V lost 5 bases, J lost 0 bases, and 7 bases lay in between. Germline CDR1 reads SEHNR; CDR2 reads FQNEAQ (reference sequence). This CDR3 spans 13 amino acids.

The gene calls are TRBV5-1 and TRBJ1-1; no firm D call. V dropped 2 bases and J dropped 1 base, with 9 bases sitting between them. CDR1 and CDR2 (germline): SGHRS, YFSETQ. This CDR3 has 14 residues. CDR3 DNA sequence: TGCGCCAGCAGCTTTGCGGCGGCGAACACTGAAGCTTTCTTT. It codes for CASSFAAANTEAFF.

V gene TRBV13 combines with J gene TRBJ1-1, with a weak D call TRBD1 (5 bases). CDR1 is PRHDT, CDR2 FYEKMQ, per germline (reference sequence). The CDR3 loop spans 15 amino acids. Between the trimmed V and J ends, which lost 2 bases and 1 base, there was a span of 11 bases. CDR3: CASSLRPTGNTEAFF. The DNA of the CDR3 is TGTGCCAGCAGCTTAAGGCCCACAGGGAACACTGAAGCTTTCTTT.

The CDR3 protein is CASSLDSYNQPQHF. The CDR3 DNA follows: TGCGCCAGCAGCTTAGACAGTTATAATCAGCCCCAGCATTTT. The chain uses TRBV5-1 and TRBJ1-5, with D possibly matching TRBD1 (5 bases). The CDR3 contains 14 residues. Germline V CDR1 and CDR2: SGHRS, YFSETQ. The ends were cut back, 2 bases at V and 4 bases at J, with 10 bases in the middle.

The V gene is TRBV28, the J gene TRBJ2-7, with a weak D call TRBD1 (6 bases). This CDR3 has 14 amino acids. Germline CDR1 MDHEN, CDR2 SYDVKM. V dropped 6 bases and J dropped 1 base, with 13 bases sitting between them. CDR3 in amino acids: CASRPRQVSYEQYF. The CDR3 DNA follows: TGTGCCAGCAGACCGAGACAGGTTTCCTACGAGCAGTACTTC.

The chain couples TRBV6-6 to TRBJ1-4; D gene ambiguous. Trimming pared 8 bases from V and 3 bases from J, leaving 10 bases between. There are 13 residues in the CDR3. Germline loops: CDR1 MNHNY, CDR2 SVGAGI (reference sequence). CDR3 protein: CASVRGSNEKLFF. The CDR3 DNA is TGTGCCAGCGTGCGGGGATCTAATGAAAAACTGTTTTTT.

This chain joins TRBV6-5 and TRBJ1-4, with D possibly being TRBD1 (6 bases). Trimming took 5 bases from V and 0 from J, leaving 10 bases between them. The CDR3 runs 15 residues. Germline CDR1 is MNHEY and CDR2 is SVGAGI. The CDR3: CASSIRGATNEKLFF. The CDR3 nucleotides are TGTGCCAGCAGTATCAGGGGCGCAACTAATGAAAAACTGTTTTTT.

The V and J genes are TRBV27 and TRBJ2-7; D uncertain. The CDR3 loop spans 13 amino acids. CDR1 is MNHEY and CDR2 is SMNVEV in the germline V gene (reference sequence). Trimming removed 5 bases at V and 3 bases at J, with 11 bases between. In DNA, the CDR3 is TGTGCCAGCAGTGGCAGTGTATACTACGAGCAGTACTTC. It specifies CASSGSVYYEQYF.

The rearrangement uses TRBV6-2 or TRBV6-3 and TRBJ2-7; 7 nucleotides line up with TRBD1. Germline loops: CDR1 MNHEY, CDR2 SVGEGT. Unmatched junction bases numbered 14, after V lost 0 bases and J lost 6 bases. This CDR3 has 17 residues. In DNA, the CDR3 is TGTGCCAGCAGTTACTCTTACCTTGACCAGGGGGTCGGCGAGCAGTACTTC. Its translation is CASSYSYLDQGVGEQYF.

The rearrangement uses TRBV18 and TRBJ2-7, with TRBD1 matching 7 bases. After removal of 3 bases from V and 6 bases from J, the junction contained 11 bases not matched to a gene. CDR1 KGHSH and CDR2 LQKENI come from the germline V gene. The CDR3 has 15 amino acids. DNA of the CDR3: TGTGCCAGCTCACCCCAGGGGGAAGGGGTCTTCGAGCAGTACTTC. As protein: CASSPQGEGVFEQYF.